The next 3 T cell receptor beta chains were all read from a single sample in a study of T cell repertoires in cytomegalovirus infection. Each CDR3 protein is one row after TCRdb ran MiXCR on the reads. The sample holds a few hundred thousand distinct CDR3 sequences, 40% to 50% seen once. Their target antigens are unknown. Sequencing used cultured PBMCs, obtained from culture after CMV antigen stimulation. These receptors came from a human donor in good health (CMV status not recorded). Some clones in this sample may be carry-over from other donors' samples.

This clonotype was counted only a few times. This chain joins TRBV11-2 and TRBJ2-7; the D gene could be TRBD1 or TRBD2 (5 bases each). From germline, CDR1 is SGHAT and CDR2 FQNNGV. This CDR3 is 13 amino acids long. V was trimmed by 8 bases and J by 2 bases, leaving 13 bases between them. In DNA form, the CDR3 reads TGTGCCAGCGGGAAGGGACCCACCTACGAGCAGTACTTC. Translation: CASGKGPTYEQYF.

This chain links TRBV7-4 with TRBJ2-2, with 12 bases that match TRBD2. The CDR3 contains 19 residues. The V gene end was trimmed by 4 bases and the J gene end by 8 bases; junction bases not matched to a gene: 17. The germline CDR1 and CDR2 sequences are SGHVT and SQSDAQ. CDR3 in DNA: TGTGCCAGCAGCTCCACTCAACTTAGACTAGCGGGAGACAGGGGGGAGCTGTTTTTT. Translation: CASSSTQLRLAGDRGELFF.

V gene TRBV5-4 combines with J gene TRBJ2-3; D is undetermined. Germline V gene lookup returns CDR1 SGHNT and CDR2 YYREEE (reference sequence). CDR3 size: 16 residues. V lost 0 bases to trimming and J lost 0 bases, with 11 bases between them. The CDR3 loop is CASSLGEKSSTDTQYF. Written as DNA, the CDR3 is TGTGCCAGCAGCTTGGGAGAGAAATCTAGCACAGATACGCAGTATTTT.